This is a list of T cell receptor beta chains from one sample in a study of blood T cell repertoires in COVID-19. Clones were read by immunoSEQ multiplex PCR, and TCRdb kept only the in-frame ones, dropping some. The data show about 190,000 clones, roughly 89% seen once. The sample taken for sequencing was peripheral blood. These TCRs come from a man aged 40-49 years with acute or convalescent COVID-19. CDR3s include the opening cysteine and the closing phenylalanine or tryptophan. D genes are given only for firm matches. Where a row states a size, it is once, few, many or the class of an expanded clone; other rows omit it.

v_call	clone_size	d_call	j_call	cdr3_nt	cdr3_aa
TRBV9	once	-	TRBJ1-6	TGTGCCAGCAGCGTAAGTCAGGGGAATTCACCCCTCCACTTT	CASSVSQGNSPLHF
TRBV12-3/TRBV12-4	-	TRBD1	TRBJ2-7	TGTGCCAGCAGGCAGCAAGGGGGCTCCGAGCAGTACTTC	CASRQQGGSEQYF
TRBV4-2	-	-	TRBJ1-2	TGTGCCAGCAGCCCACAGGTCCAGGGCGCGGCGAACTATGGCTACACCTTC	CASSPQVQGAANYGYTF
TRBV4-3	-	-	TRBJ2-2	TGCGCCAGCAGCCAAGATGTTCGAGCGGCGAACACCGGGGAGCTGTTTTTT	CASSQDVRAANTGELFF
TRBV10-1	-	-	TRBJ1-2	TGCGCCAGCAGTGAGTCGGGGGCGGAAGGCTACACCTTC	CASSESGAEGYTF
TRBV19	-	TRBD1	TRBJ1-1	TGTGCCAGTAGCCCAGACAGGGGAGTAGCTTTCTTT	CASSPDRGVAFF
TRBV7-9	-	-	TRBJ2-6	TGTGCCAGCAGCTTGGGCCTTGGGGCCGGGGCCAACGTCCTGACTTTC	CASSLGLGAGANVLTF
TRBV5-4	-	TRBD2	TRBJ2-2	TGTGCCAGCAGCACCCCGGTAGGGGAGGGCGGGGAGCTGTTTTTT	CASSTPVGEGGELFF
TRBV28	few	TRBD1	TRBJ2-7	TGTGCCAGCAGCCGCCCGGGACAGTCTTACGAGCAGTACTTC	CASSRPGQSYEQYF
TRBV19	-	TRBD1	TRBJ1-1	TGTGCCAGTAGTCGTAACAGGGGGCTTAACACTGAAGCTTTCTTT	CASSRNRGLNTEAFF
TRBV27	-	TRBD2	TRBJ2-3	TGTGCCAGCAGTCGTGGACTAGCGGGGAACACAGATACGCAGTATTTT	CASSRGLAGNTDTQYF
TRBV19	-	TRBD1	TRBJ1-4	TGTGCCAGTAGTACGACCGGGACAGGTGAAAAACTGTTTTTT	CASSTTGTGEKLFF
TRBV7-9	-	TRBD1	TRBJ1-1	TGTGCCAGCAGCTTGCGGACAGGGGACACTGAAGCTTTCTTT	CASSLRTGDTEAFF
TRBV30	-	-	TRBJ1-5	TGTGCCTGGAGTGGGGGACAAGCCCAGCCCCAGCATTTT	CAWSGGQAQPQHF
TRBV6-5	-	TRBD1	TRBJ1-2	TGTGCCAGCTTCCGGGACAGGGGGCAAGGCTACACCTTC	CASFRDRGQGYTF
TRBV4-3	-	TRBD1	TRBJ2-7	TGCGCCAGCAGCCAAGGCCGGCAGGGGGCCTACGAGCAGTACTTC	CASSQGRQGAYEQYF
TRBV7-6	-	-	TRBJ1-1	TGTGCCAGCAGGCTACAGCCGAACACTGAAGCTTTCTTT	CASRLQPNTEAFF
TRBV7-9	-	-	TRBJ1-4	TGTGCCAGCAGCTTCGCGGGGGCGAGGGGTGAAAAACTGTTTTTT	CASSFAGARGEKLFF
TRBV3-1/TRBV3-2	-	TRBD1	TRBJ2-1	TGTGCCAGCAGCCAAGTGGAGCCAAACCGGGACAGGGGGAATGAGCAGTTCTTC	CASSQVEPNRDRGNEQFF
TRBV19	-	TRBD1	TRBJ2-1	TGTGCCAGTAGTACAGGGGGTAACAATGAGCAGTTCTTC	CASSTGGNNEQFF
TRBV2	-	-	TRBJ1-2	TGTGCCAGCAGTGTAGTAATTGCTTATGGCTACACCTTC	CASSVVIAYGYTF
TRBV19	-	-	TRBJ2-5	TGTGCCAGTAGGAGACAGCTGAAGACCCAGTACTTC	CASRRQLKTQYF
TRBV3-1/TRBV3-2	-	-	TRBJ1-2	TGTGCCAGCAGCCAAGTCGGTAATAAATATGGCTACACCTTC	CASSQVGNKYGYTF
TRBV29-1	once	TRBD1	TRBJ2-7	TGCAGCGTTGCCAAGGGACAGCCTTTTTACGAGCAGTACTTC	CSVAKGQPFYEQYF
TRBV27	-	TRBD2	TRBJ2-7	TGTGCCAGCAGTTTTGCACTAGCGGGGCCCTACGAGCAGTACTTC	CASSFALAGPYEQYF
TRBV3-1/TRBV3-2	-	TRBD1	TRBJ2-7	TGTGCCAGCAGCCAGGGACAGTCCTACGAGCAGTACTTC	CASSQGQSYEQYF
TRBV19	-	TRBD2	TRBJ2-7	TGTGCCAGTAGTATTGCGACTAGCGGGCGAAGCCCCTACGAGCAGTACTTC	CASSIATSGRSPYEQYF
TRBV10-2	-	-	TRBJ2-7	TGCGCCAGCAGTGAACTCGACAGGGGAGGGACGAACGAGCAGTACTTC	CASSELDRGGTNEQYF
TRBV30	once	TRBD2	TRBJ2-3	TGTGCCTGGGGCTTGGGGCGGGGGGCCACAGATACGCAGTATTTT	CAWGLGRGATDTQYF